The clone carrying this T cell receptor (beta chain) was picked up a small number of times. This entry comes from a study of early T cells in non-severe SARS-CoV-2 infection. The CDR3 has 16 amino acids. Trimming removed 3 bases at V and 0 bases at J, with 12 bases between. Each CDR3 protein gets one entry after TCRdb re-called the 5' RACE reads with MiXCR. Found here are 50,000 to 70,000 distinct CDR3 sequences, 12% of them singletons; the top ten hold under 1.5%. This clonotype was obtained from an adult who was a healthcare worker with PCR-confirmed SARS-CoV-2 infection or an uninfected control (not recorded which). The chain joins TRBV12-3 or TRBV12-4 to TRBJ2-4; D remains unclear. The source material was whole blood. CDR3: CASSFGRSIAKNIQYF. The CDR3 DNA reads TGTGCCAGCAGTTTTGGACGGAGTATAGCCAAAAACATTCAGTACTTC.